This entry concerns a single TCR beta chain. Authors' data handling: Amplifying reference gene primers gave estimates of nucleated cell counts. Here immunoSEQ multiplex PCR was the method, and the copy in TCRdb shows in-frame clones only, minus some. V and J calls and clone size are those listed in that table; D and trimming were worked out from the DNA. Of approximately 72,000 clones in the sample, roughly 84% were seen once. These data originate in a study of blood T cell repertoires in COVID-19. For the study at large: In each case, the material was cDNA or gDNA derived from T cells, B-cell-depleted T cells, or PBMCs.

The CDR3 length is 13 residues. The V gene lost 5 bases and the J gene lost 4 bases, with 11 bases spanning the gap. Per germline, CDR1 PRHDT and CDR2 FYEKMQ (reference sequence). The chain links TRBV13 to TRBJ1-2; unclear D gene. The TCR comes from a man aged 45-65 years with active COVID-19. Sequenced material: peripheral blood. The CDR3: CASSRGRGYGYTF. The CDR3 DNA follows: TGTGCCAGCAGCCGCGGGCGGGGCTATGGCTACACCTTC.